This TCR beta chain was captured by sequencing in a study of blood T cell repertoires in COVID-19. Measured with immunoSEQ multiplex PCR; TCRdb has only the in-frame clones, and not every one. Among around 30,000 clones listed, over 85% were seen once. The CDR3 has 16 amino acids. Germline values: CDR1 LGHNA, CDR2 YSLEER. V lost 0 bases to trimming and J lost 3 bases, with 11 bases between them. V usage is TRBV4-3 and J usage is TRBJ1-4, with D tentatively TRBD1 (5 bases). The sequence was obtained from a human donor with active COVID-19. The donor label of this sample is uncertain. The specimen sequenced was peripheral blood. The CDR3 nucleotides are TGCGCCAGCAGCCAAGATCTCGGGGGGGCTAATGAAAAACTGTTTTTT. Its translation: CASSQDLGGANEKLFF.